The 6 T cell receptor beta chains presented below share a single source sample, sequenced in a study of blood T cell repertoires in COVID-19 (dated by TCRdb to 2018 to 2020). The library was prepared using the immunoSEQ multiplex PCR assay. In TCRdb, the immuneACCESS table is reduced to in-frame sequences with V and J assigned. These tables do not hold every clone; where another copy was compared, an unresolved V gene accounts for under half, and the others remain unexplained. Within this sample are approximately 230,000 clones, with 80% to 95% of them counted one time only. Approximately 1.9% of the sample goes to the ten largest clones. Sequenced: PBMCs or T cells enriched from blood (not recorded which). The receptor set was obtained from a woman under 30 who had recovered from COVID-19.

The V and J genes are TRBV4-2 and TRBJ1-5, with D uncertain. The CDR3 runs 15 residues. With 0 bases removed from V and 3 bases from J, the gap between germline ends came to 9 bases. Germline CDR1 and CDR2: LGHNA and YNFKEQ. CDR3 nucleotide sequence: TGTGCCAGCAGCCAAGATTTAACAGACAATCAGCCCCAGCATTTT. Amino acid sequence: CASSQDLTDNQPQHF.

In this sample, this clone turned up once. The rearrangement uses TRBV18 and TRBJ1-5; D perhaps matches TRBD1 (6 bases). The V and J ends lost 1 base and 3 bases respectively, with 7 bases between them. The CDR3 runs 14 residues. Germline CDR1 and CDR2: KGHSH and LQKENI. Written as DNA, the CDR3 is TGTGCCAGCTCACCACGGACAGTCAATCAGCCCCAGCATTTT. Residues: CASSPRTVNQPQHF.

This chain joins TRBV5-5 and TRBJ2-7; D is possibly TRBD1 (6 bases). Trimming left V 0 bases short and J 3 bases short, with 13 bases between. The germline CDR1 and CDR2 sequences are SGHKS and YYEKEE (reference sequence). This CDR3 is 15 amino acids long. The DNA for the CDR3 is TGTGCCAGCAGCTTGGTTCGTCAGGGGTTCTACGAGCAGTACTTC. Translated: CASSLVRQGFYEQYF.

The rearrangement joins TRBV29-1 to TRBJ1-2; unclear D gene. Germline V CDR1 and CDR2: SQVTM, ANQGSEA. CDR3 length: 11 residues. Trimming took 0 bases from V and 7 from J, leaving 6 bases between them. The CDR3 region has the DNA TGCAGCGTTGAAGACCTAACTGGCTACACCTTC. It is translated as CSVEDLTGYTF.

The chain employs TRBV4-2 and TRBJ2-1; D perhaps matches TRBD2 (5 bases). CDR1 is LGHNA, CDR2 YNFKEQ, per germline. The CDR3 runs 13 residues. The V gene lost 0 bases and the J gene lost 15 bases, with 15 bases spanning the gap. CDR3 DNA: TGTGCCAGCAGCCAAGATCCCCCCAGCGGTTGGTTCTTC. Its translation is CASSQDPPSGWFF.

The V and J genes are TRBV3-1 (or the pseudogene TRBV3-2) and TRBJ2-7, with D possibly matching TRBD2 (6 bases). The CDR3 loop spans 14 amino acids. The germline V gene encodes CDR1 LGHDT and CDR2 YNNKEL (reference sequence). The V gene lost 3 bases and the J gene lost 8 bases, with 17 bases spanning the gap. This chain's CDR3 is CASSQTGSGRKQYF. The CDR3 DNA sequence: TGTGCCAGCAGCCAGACCGGGAGTGGTAGGAAGCAGTACTTC.